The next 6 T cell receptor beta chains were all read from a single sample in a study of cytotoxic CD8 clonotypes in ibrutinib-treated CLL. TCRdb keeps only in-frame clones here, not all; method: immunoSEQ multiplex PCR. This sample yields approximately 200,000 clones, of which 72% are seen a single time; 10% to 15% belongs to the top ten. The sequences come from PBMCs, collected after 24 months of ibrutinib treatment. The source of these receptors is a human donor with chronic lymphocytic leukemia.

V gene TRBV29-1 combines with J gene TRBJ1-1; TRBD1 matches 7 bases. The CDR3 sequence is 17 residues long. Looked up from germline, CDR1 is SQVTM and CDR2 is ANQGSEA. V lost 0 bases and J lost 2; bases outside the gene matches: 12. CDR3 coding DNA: TGCAGCGTTGAAGATCGGGGAGGGGGCAATCTTAACACTGAAGCTTTCTTT. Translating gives CSVEDRGGGNLNTEAFF.

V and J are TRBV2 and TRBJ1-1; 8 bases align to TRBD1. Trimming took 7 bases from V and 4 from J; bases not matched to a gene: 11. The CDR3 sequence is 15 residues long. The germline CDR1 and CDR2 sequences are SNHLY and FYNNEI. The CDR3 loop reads CASNLGRGLSTEAFF. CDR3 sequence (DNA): TGTGCCAGCAATCTCGGCAGGGGGCTGAGCACTGAAGCTTTCTTT.

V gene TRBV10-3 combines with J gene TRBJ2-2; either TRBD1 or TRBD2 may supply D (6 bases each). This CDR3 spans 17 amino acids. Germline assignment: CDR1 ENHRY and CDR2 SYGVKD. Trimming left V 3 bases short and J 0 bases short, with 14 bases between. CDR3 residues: CAISDPFRGPNTGELFF. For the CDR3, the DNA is TGTGCCATCAGTGACCCCTTTCGGGGGCCGAACACCGGGGAGCTGTTTTTT.

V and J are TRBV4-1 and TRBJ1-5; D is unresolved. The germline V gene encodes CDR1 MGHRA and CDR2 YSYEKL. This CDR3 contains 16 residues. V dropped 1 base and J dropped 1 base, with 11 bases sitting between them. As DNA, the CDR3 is TGCGCCAGCAGCCAAGGGGCGGATGTGAGCAATCAGCCCCAGCATTTT. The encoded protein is CASSQGADVSNQPQHF.

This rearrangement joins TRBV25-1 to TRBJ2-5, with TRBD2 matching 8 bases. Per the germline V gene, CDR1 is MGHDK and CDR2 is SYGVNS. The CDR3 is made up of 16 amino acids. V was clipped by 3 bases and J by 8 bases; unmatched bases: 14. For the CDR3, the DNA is TGTGCCAGCAGTGATCCCGGGGCCAGCGGGAGAAGAACCCAGTACTTC. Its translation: CASSDPGASGRRTQYF.

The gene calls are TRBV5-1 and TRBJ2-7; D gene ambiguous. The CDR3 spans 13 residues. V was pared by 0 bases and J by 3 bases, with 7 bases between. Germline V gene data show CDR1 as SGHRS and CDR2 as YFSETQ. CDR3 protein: CASSLDGNYEQYF. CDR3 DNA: TGCGCCAGCAGCTTGGATGGGAACTACGAGCAGTACTTC.